This TCR beta chain was recovered during a study of a mutant IDH1 vaccine in newly diagnosed glioma. Specified time point: week 35, safety follow-up. A 20-mer mutant IDH1 peptide at 300 ug was injected subcutaneously with topical imiquimod. In weeks 1, 3, 5, 7, 11, 15, 19 and 23, patients were vaccinated. This CDR3 contains 14 residues. Germline-derived CDR1 and CDR2 are LNHDA and SQIVND (reference sequence). V was clipped by 3 bases and J by 4 bases; unmatched bases: 5. Using immunoSEQ multiplex PCR, the repertoire was profiled, and TCRdb retains in-frame clones only, with some absent. The sample holds about 48,000 clones, roughly 80% seen once. This clone has more than one count but fewer than ten. Its matching antigen is unknown.

This receptor was obtained from a man aged 35 to 55 with glioma. The rearrangement uses TRBV19 and TRBJ1-1; TRBD1 aligns across 7 bases. The sequences come from PBMCs, collected from a glioma patient whose treatment included an IDH1 peptide vaccine. CDR3 amino acids: CASSIEGAITEAFF. CDR3 bases: TGTGCCAGTAGTATCGAGGGGGCGATCACTGAAGCTTTCTTT.